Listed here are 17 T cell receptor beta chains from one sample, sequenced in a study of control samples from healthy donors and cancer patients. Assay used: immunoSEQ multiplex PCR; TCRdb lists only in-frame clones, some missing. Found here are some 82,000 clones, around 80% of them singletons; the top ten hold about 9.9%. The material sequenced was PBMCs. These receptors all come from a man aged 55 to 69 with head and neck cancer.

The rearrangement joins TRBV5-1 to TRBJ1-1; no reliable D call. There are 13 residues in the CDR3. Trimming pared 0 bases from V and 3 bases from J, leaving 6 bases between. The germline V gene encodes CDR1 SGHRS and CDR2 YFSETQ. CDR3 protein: CASSLATYTEAFF. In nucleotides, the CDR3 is TGCGCCAGCAGCTTGGCCACATACACTGAAGCTTTCTTT.

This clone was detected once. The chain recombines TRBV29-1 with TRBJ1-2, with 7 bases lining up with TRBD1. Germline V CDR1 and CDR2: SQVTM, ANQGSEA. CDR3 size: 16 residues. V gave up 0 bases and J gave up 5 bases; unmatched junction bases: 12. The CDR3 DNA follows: TGCAGCGTTGAAGATCATACAGGGGAAGGCGGGTATGGCTACACCTTC. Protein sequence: CSVEDHTGEGGYGYTF.

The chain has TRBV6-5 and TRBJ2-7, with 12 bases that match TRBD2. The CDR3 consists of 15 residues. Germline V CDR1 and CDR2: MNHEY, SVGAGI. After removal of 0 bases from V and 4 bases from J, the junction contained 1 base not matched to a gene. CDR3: CASSYSGTSGYEQYF. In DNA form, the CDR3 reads TGTGCCAGCAGTTACTCCGGGACTAGCGGGTACGAGCAGTACTTC.

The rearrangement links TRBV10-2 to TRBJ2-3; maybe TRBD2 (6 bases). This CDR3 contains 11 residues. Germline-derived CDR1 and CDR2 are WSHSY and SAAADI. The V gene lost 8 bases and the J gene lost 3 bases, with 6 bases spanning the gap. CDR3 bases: TGCGCCAGCCGGGAGACAGATACGCAGTATTTT. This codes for CASRETDTQYF.

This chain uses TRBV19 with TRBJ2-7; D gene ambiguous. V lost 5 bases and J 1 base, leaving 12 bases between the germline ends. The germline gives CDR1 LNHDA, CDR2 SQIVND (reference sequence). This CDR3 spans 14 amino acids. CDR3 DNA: TGTGCCAGTAGTCCCCTGAGGACGTCCTACGAGCAGTACTTC. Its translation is CASSPLRTSYEQYF.

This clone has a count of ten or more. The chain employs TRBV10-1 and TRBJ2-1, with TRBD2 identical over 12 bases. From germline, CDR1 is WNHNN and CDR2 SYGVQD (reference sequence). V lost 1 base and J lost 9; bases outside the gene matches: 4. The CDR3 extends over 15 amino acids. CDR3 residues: CASSELTSGSSEQFF. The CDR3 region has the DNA TGCGCCAGCAGTGAGTTGACTAGCGGGAGCTCTGAGCAGTTCTTC.

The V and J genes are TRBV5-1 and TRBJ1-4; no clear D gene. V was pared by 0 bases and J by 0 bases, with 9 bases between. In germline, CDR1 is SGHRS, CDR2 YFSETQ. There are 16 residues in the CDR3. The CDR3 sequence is CASSLVPGPTNEKLFF. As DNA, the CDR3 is TGCGCCAGCAGCTTGGTCCCAGGACCAACTAATGAAAAACTGTTTTTT.

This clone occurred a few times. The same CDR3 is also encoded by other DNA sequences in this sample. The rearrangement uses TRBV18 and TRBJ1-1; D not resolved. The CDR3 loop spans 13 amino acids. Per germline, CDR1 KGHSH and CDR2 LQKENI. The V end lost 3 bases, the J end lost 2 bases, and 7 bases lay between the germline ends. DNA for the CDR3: TGTGCCAGCTCACCGGGTGGCAACACTGAAGCTTTCTTT. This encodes CASSPGGNTEAFF.

The CDR3 nucleotides are TGTGCCAGCAGTGAGATGTCAGGGGGCCAGCCCCAGCATTTT. Translated, it gives CASSEMSGGQPQHF. The chain is built from TRBV2 and TRBJ1-5; 8 positions match TRBD1. With V trimmed by 3 bases and J by 7 bases, 5 bases remained unmatched. The CDR3 totals 14 residues. Germline values: CDR1 SNHLY, CDR2 FYNNEI.

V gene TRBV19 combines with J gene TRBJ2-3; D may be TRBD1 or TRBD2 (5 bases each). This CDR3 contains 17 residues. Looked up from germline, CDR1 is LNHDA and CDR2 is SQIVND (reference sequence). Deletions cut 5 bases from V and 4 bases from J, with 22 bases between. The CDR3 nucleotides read TGTGCCAGTAGTCCCTTGGCGCTCAGGGTTAGCGCAGATACGCAGTATTTT. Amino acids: CASSPLALRVSADTQYF.

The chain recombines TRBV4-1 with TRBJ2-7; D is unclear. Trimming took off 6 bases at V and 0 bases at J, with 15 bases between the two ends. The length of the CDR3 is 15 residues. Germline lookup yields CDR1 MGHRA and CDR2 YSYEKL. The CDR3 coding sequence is TGCGCCAGCAGACTGGAACACTGGAGCTCCTACGAGCAGTACTTC. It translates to CASRLEHWSSYEQYF.

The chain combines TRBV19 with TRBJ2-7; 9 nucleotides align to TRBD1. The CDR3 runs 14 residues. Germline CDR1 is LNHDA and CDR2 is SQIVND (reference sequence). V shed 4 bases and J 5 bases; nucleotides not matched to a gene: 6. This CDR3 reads CASSTSRDRDEQYF. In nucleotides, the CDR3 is TGTGCCAGTAGTACGTCCCGGGACAGGGACGAGCAGTACTTC.

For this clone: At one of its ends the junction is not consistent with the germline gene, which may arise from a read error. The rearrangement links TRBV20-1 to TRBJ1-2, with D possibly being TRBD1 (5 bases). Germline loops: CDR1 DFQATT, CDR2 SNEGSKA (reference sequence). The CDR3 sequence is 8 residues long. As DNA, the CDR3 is TGCAGTGCTAATACAGGTGTCTTC. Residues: CSANTGVF.

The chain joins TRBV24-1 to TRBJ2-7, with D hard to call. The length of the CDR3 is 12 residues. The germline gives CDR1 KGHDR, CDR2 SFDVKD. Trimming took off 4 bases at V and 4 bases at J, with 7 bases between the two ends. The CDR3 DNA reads TGTGCCACCAGTGACGACGGATACGAGCAGTACTTC. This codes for CATSDDGYEQYF.

The CDR3: CASCRDMGATEAFF. CDR3 coding DNA: TGTGCCAGCTGCCGGGACATGGGAGCGACTGAAGCTTTCTTT. This chain connects TRBV27 to TRBJ1-1, with D possibly TRBD1 on 6 matching bases. Germline lookup yields CDR1 MNHEY and CDR2 SMNVEV (reference sequence). The V end lost 8 bases, the J end lost 5 bases, and 18 bases lay between the germline ends. This CDR3 has 14 amino acids.

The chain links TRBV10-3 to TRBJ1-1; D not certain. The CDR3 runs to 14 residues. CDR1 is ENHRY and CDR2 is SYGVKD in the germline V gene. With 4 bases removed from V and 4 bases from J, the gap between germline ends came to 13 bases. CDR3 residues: CAISGVMVGTEAFF. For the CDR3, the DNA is TGTGCCATCAGTGGTGTTATGGTCGGCACTGAAGCTTTCTTT.

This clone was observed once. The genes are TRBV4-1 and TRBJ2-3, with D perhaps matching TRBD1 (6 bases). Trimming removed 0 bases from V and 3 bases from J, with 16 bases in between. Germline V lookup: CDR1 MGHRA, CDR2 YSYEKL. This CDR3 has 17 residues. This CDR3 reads CASSQERGRGATDTQYF. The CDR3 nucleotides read TGCGCCAGCAGCCAAGAAAGGGGGAGAGGAGCGACAGATACGCAGTATTTT.